The clone carrying this TCR beta chain was recorded at least ten times. CDR3 length: 17 residues. CDR1 is SGHAT and CDR2 is FQNNGV in the germline V gene. Trimming removed 2 bases from V and 7 bases from J; junction bases left unmatched: 14. The sample is drawn from a study of T-cell reconstitution after alpha-beta-depleted transplantation in children. A TCRbeta library incorporating unique molecular identifiers was prepared. TCRdb used MiXCR to reprocess the PCR reads, holding one entry per CDR3 protein. The sample lists about 92,000 distinct CDR3 sequences, 10% to 15% occurring once. This TCR derives from a human donor who donated a stem cell graft to a child with inherited bone marrow failure. The starting material was PBMCs from the stem cell graft donor, obtained from the stem cell graft. The V and J genes are TRBV11-2 and TRBJ2-1; TRBD2 matches 7 bases. The CDR3 sequence: CASSLRSNRRERNEQFF. The CDR3 DNA is TGTGCCAGCAGCTTAAGATCGAATAGGCGGGAGCGGAATGAGCAGTTCTTC.